The T cell receptor beta chain under discussion was sequenced for a study of cytomegalovirus exposure and HLA in healthy donors. Study background: Roughly 89 million unique TCR sequences came from HLA-typed donors in an early release.

About this clone itself: Its antigen remains unknown. At the DNA level, this CDR3 is encoded by other sequences in the same sample as well.

Whole-study results and caveats: Rates of TCR association differed by HLA locus in a later analysis, with DRB1 highest and HLA-C lowest. When analyzed later, a missense DCLRE1C variant was found to be linked to TCR beta V- and J-gene trimming.

PCR was performed using 60 Vbeta and 13 Jbeta primers. The repertoire was sequenced with immunoSEQ multiplex PCR; TCRdb's copy has only in-frame clones and lacks some. The sample yields under 150,000 clones, approximately 84% seen once. CDR3 size: 15 residues. Trimming took off 0 bases at V and 6 bases at J, with 9 bases between the two ends. Germline CDR1 LGHNA, CDR2 YSLEER. Material: PBMCs. The genes are TRBV4-3 and TRBJ1-6, with no clear D. The source of this sequence is a boy aged 2 to 10 in good health and CMV-seronegative. CDR3 in DNA: TGCGCCAGCAGCCAAGAGGGCAGCGGTAATTCACCCCTCCACTTT. It codes for CASSQEGSGNSPLHF.